This TCR beta chain was sequenced during a study of cytomegalovirus exposure and HLA in healthy donors. The wider study: Earlier results showed 90 million to 120 million unique TCR beta sequences derived from 150 million to 200 million T cells. Study observations and caveats: Previously analyzed data showed that most TCR beta V segments were productive at a frequency of about 87% or about 30%. Three of the chains that were CMV-associated were confirmed in vitro to be specific for CMV antigens.

The PCR used 60 Vbeta and 13 Jbeta primers. In the original analysis: In a later analysis, approximately 73 million unique TCR beta chains included roughly 11 million shared by two or more donors. TCRdb's table, derived via immunoSEQ multiplex PCR, lists solely in-frame clones and lacks some. Clone size and the V and J calls come from that table; the DNA yielded D and trimming. The sample contains about 160,000 clones, around 68% of which appear only once. As regards this clone: Its antigen is not identified.

Germline CDR1 reads SGHAT; CDR2 reads FQNNGV. The CDR3 is 14 residues long. The germline V and J ends were trimmed by 3 bases and 1 base, with 9 bases remaining between them. The clonotype was recovered from a man aged 45-65 years in good health and CMV-seronegative. The J gene is TRBJ1-1, the V gene TRBV11-2; D is perhaps TRBD1 (5 bases). The material sequenced was PBMCs. CDR3 protein: CASSLPGKNTEAFF. CDR3 bases: TGTGCCAGCAGCTTGCCAGGGAAGAACACTGAAGCTTTCTTT.